This is a list of T cell receptor beta chains from one sample in a study of T cells after yellow fever vaccination. MiXCR was run by TCRdb on the 5' RACE reads, yielding one entry per CDR3 protein. The sample lists hundreds of thousands of distinct CDR3 sequences; roughly 12% were seen once. This material consisted of PBMCs, taken on the day of the first yellow fever vaccination. These receptors were taken from a young man who received the YFV17D yellow fever vaccine. Each CDR3 is given with its conserved first and last residue. A D gene is named only where the DNA matches it firmly. Expanded clones are given a class, and other clones once, few, many or no size at all.

d_gene	abundance	v_gene	j_gene	CDR3aa	CDR3nt
-	-	TRBV4-3	TRBJ2-1	CASSQDLAVYNEQFF	TGCGCCAGCAGCCAAGATTTAGCGGTGTACAATGAGCAGTTCTTC
TRBD1	-	TRBV5-1	TRBJ2-1	CASSRDGQGDEQFF	TGCGCCAGCAGCCGGGACGGTCAGGGGGATGAGCAGTTCTTC
TRBD2	-	TRBV28	TRBJ2-1	CASGELAGGLNEQFF	TGTGCCAGCGGGGAACTAGCGGGGGGACTCAATGAGCAGTTCTTC
-	few	TRBV9	TRBJ1-2	CASSEWGVGGYTF	TGTGCCAGCAGCGAGTGGGGGGTCGGGGGCTACACCTTC
TRBD2	-	TRBV25-1	TRBJ2-5	CASSETGRKGETQYF	TGTGCCAGCAGTGAAACCGGGAGGAAGGGGGAGACCCAGTACTTC
TRBD1	few	TRBV7-2	TRBJ1-2	CASTRDRGLLPYGYTF	TGTGCCAGCACCCGGGACAGGGGGCTTCTCCCCTATGGCTACACCTTC
-	-	TRBV20-1	TRBJ1-5	CSASWGPNQPQHF	TGCAGTGCTAGCTGGGGGCCAAATCAGCCCCAGCATTTT
TRBD2	few	TRBV7-8	TRBJ2-1	CASSLVGRASGYNEQFF	TGTGCCAGCAGCTTAGTCGGTCGGGCTAGCGGCTACAATGAGCAGTTCTTC
TRBD1	-	TRBV27	TRBJ1-5	CASRRTGGFVPFQPQHF	TGTGCCAGTCGACGGACAGGGGGTTTCGTACCGTTTCAGCCCCAGCATTTT
TRBD1	-	TRBV15	TRBJ2-1	CATSRDDRGFIANEQFF	TGTGCCACCAGCAGAGACGACAGGGGGTTCATCGCGAATGAGCAGTTCTTC
TRBD1	few	TRBV5-1	TRBJ1-4	CASSPTGSGEKLFF	TGCGCCAGCAGCCCGACAGGGTCCGGGGAAAAACTGTTTTTT
TRBD2	few	TRBV4-1	TRBJ2-2	CASSLAGGYTGELFF	TGCGCCAGCAGCCTAGCGGGGGGGTACACCGGGGAGCTGTTTTTT
-	few	TRBV9	TRBJ2-5	CARESEQETQYF	TGTGCCAGAGAGAGCGAGCAAGAGACCCAGTACTTC
-	-	TRBV20-1	TRBJ2-7	CSARAIQDPKPSYEQYF	TGCAGTGCTAGAGCGATACAGGACCCCAAACCCTCCTACGAGCAGTACTTC
-	-	TRBV20-1	TRBJ1-6	CSATPGVGKNSPLHF	TGCAGTGCTACCCCGGGTGTCGGCAAGAATTCACCCCTCCACTTT
-	-	TRBV7-9	TRBJ2-5	CASRGSGIETQYF	TGTGCCAGCAGGGGGTCGGGGATAGAGACCCAGTACTTC
-	-	TRBV4-1	TRBJ1-6	CASSALQGNNSPLHF	TGCGCCAGCAGCGCCCTACAGGGAAATAATTCACCCCTCCACTTT
-	-	TRBV5-1	TRBJ1-1	CASSLATTANTEAFF	TGCGCCAGCAGCTTGGCAACTACAGCGAACACTGAAGCTTTCTTT
-	few	TRBV20-1	TRBJ1-3	CSAPTRNSGNTIYF	TGCAGTGCCCCTACACGAAACTCTGGAAACACCATATATTTT
TRBD1	few	TRBV7-3	TRBJ2-7	CASSPDRGNSEQYF	TGTGCCAGCAGCCCGGACAGGGGGAATTCCGAGCAGTACTTC
-	-	TRBV7-3	TRBJ1-1	CASSLTGYTEAFF	TGTGCCAGCAGCTTAACAGGGTACACTGAAGCTTTCTTT
TRBD1	few	TRBV9	TRBJ1-5	CASSEGGQGAGPQHF	TGTGCCAGCAGCGAGGGTGGGCAGGGGGCTGGACCCCAGCATTTT
TRBD1	-	TRBV4-2	TRBJ2-4	CASSQAPGQSKNIQYF	TGTGCCAGCAGCCAAGCTCCGGGACAGAGCAAAAACATTCAGTACTTC
TRBD2	few	TRBV4-3	TRBJ2-3	CASSPHYKTSGGTDTQYF	TGCGCCAGCAGCCCCCACTATAAGACTAGCGGAGGCACAGATACGCAGTATTTT
-	-	TRBV2	TRBJ1-3	CASSDRDSGNTIYF	TGTGCCAGCAGTGACCGCGACTCTGGAAACACCATATATTTT
-	-	TRBV15	TRBJ2-6	CATSRDRGRGLSGANVLTF	TGTGCCACCAGCAGAGATCGAGGAAGGGGTCTCTCTGGGGCCAACGTCCTGACTTTC
-	-	TRBV10-3	TRBJ2-3	CAISLGGTDTQYF	TGTGCCATCAGCCTAGGGGGCACAGATACGCAGTATTTT
-	-	TRBV20-1	TRBJ1-3	CSATRQGSGNTIYF	TGCAGTGCTACCCGACAAGGCTCTGGAAACACCATATATTTT
TRBD1	many	TRBV5-1	TRBJ1-2	CASSFGQGDGYTF	TGTGCCAGCAGCTTCGGACAGGGGGACGGCTACACCTTC
-	few	TRBV2	TRBJ1-1	CASSPSQGVNTEAFF	TGTGCCAGCAGTCCATCTCAGGGTGTGAACACTGAAGCTTTCTTT
-	many	TRBV7-2	TRBJ1-1	CASSFSAYTEAFF	TGTGCCAGCAGCTTTTCCGCCTACACTGAAGCTTTCTTT
TRBD1	many	TRBV12-3/TRBV12-4	TRBJ1-3	CASRGRTGIFGNTIYF	TGTGCCAGCAGGGGCAGGACAGGGATTTTTGGAAACACCATATATTTT
-	few	TRBV7-9	TRBJ2-3	CASSPRDKVRYTDTQYF	TGTGCCAGCAGCCCTCGGGACAAAGTAAGATACACAGATACGCAGTATTTT
TRBD1	-	TRBV5-4	TRBJ1-1	CASSFQGGGETEAFF	TGTGCCAGCAGCTTTCAGGGGGGCGGGGAGACTGAAGCTTTCTTT
-	-	TRBV19	TRBJ1-6	CASKLGISSPLHF	TGTGCCTCCAAATTGGGTATCTCTTCACCCCTCCACTTT